Listed here are 4 T cell receptor beta chains from one sample, sequenced in a study of Ad26.COV2.S vaccination and SARS-CoV-2 variants. Treatment here: approximately 18 received Ad26.COV2.S at low or high dose, single or two shots; 5 received placebo; per-sample allocation not given. All samples were drawn on day 63, counting from the first vaccine or placebo injection. Profiled with immunoSEQ multiplex PCR; TCRdb holds only in-frame clones, not every one. Of 350,000 to 500,000 clones listed, 80% to 95% were seen once; the top ten hold more than 10%. The sample was peripheral blood, taken in a trial of Ad26.COV2.S vaccine versus placebo. These receptors were collected from a person between 18 and 65 years old who received the Ad26.COV2.S COVID-19 vaccine or a placebo.

The chain recombines TRBV12-3 or TRBV12-4 with TRBJ2-7; D is undetermined. CDR3 size: 13 residues. Trimming took off 9 bases at V and 0 bases at J, with 12 bases between the two ends. The CDR3 DNA is TGTGCCAGTAAAGAGATAAGCTCCTACGAGCAGTACTTC. It yields the protein CASKEISSYEQYF.

This clone was found once. V gene TRBV11-3 combines with J gene TRBJ2-5; 8 bases map to TRBD2. Trimming took 4 bases from V and 3 from J; bases not matched to a gene: 1. This CDR3 region has 13 residues. Germline V CDR1 and CDR2: SGHNT, YENEEA. CDR3 nucleotides: TGTGCCAGCAGCTCGGGACTAGAAGAGACCCAGTACTTC. Its translation is CASSSGLEETQYF.

The V call is TRBV9, the J call TRBJ1-4; weak D call: TRBD1 (6 bases). Germline V lookup: CDR1 SGDLS, CDR2 YYNGEE. The CDR3 is made up of 14 amino acids. Trimming cost V 3 bases and J 5 bases, with 11 bases left between them. The CDR3 bases are TGTGCCAGCAGCGCGGGACACAAGAATGAAAAACTGTTTTTT. Its translation is CASSAGHKNEKLFF.

The V call is TRBV28, the J call TRBJ1-1, with D possibly matching TRBD1 (6 bases). CDR1 is MDHEN and CDR2 is SYDVKM in the germline V gene. V gave up 5 bases and J gave up 7 bases, with 11 bases separating them. The CDR3 runs 12 residues. The CDR3 sequence: CASSEEGVEAFF. DNA for the CDR3: TGTGCCAGCAGTGAAGAGGGGGTTGAAGCTTTCTTT.